These T cell receptor beta chains were read from a single sample in a study of T cells after yellow fever vaccination. TCRdb called the 5' RACE reads again in MiXCR, with one record for every CDR3 protein. The table lists some 600,000 distinct CDR3 sequences, roughly an eighth of them singletons, with 15% in the top ten. The material was PBMCs, obtained on the day of the yellow fever booster vaccination. These receptors originate from a man aged 25-45 years who received the YFV17D yellow fever vaccine. CDR3s include the opening cysteine and the closing phenylalanine or tryptophan.

v_gene	j_gene	len	CDR3aa
TRBV29-1	TRBJ2-7	12	CSGGTGTYEQYF
TRBV7-2	TRBJ2-7	14	CASSLAPQVYEQYF
TRBV4-3	TRBJ1-2	14	CASSPFQDSYGYTF
TRBV2	TRBJ1-5	16	CASSSGTENSNQPQHF
TRBV12-3/TRBV12-4	TRBJ1-2	14	CASSSNAGGRGYTF
TRBV5-1	TRBJ2-3	14	CASGAGGRTDTQYF
TRBV10-2	TRBJ2-7	15	CASSDLREATYEQYF
TRBV4-3	TRBJ2-3	15	CASSQDSPDTDTQYF
TRBV4-2	TRBJ2-3	19	CASSPRTKRGPTSTDTQYF
TRBV20-1	TRBJ1-1	11	CSAGRPTEAFF
TRBV20-1	TRBJ2-7	15	CSASTSGRVSYEQYF
TRBV5-6	TRBJ1-1	14	CASSLWTGNTEAFF